Below, 2 T cell receptor beta chains from the same sample are listed, as sequenced in a study of blood T cell repertoires in COVID-19. TCRdb's copy holds only in-frame clones and misses some; the assay was immunoSEQ multiplex PCR. The repertoire holds about 140,000 clones, around nine tenths seen once, with about 4.3% in the top ten. Sequencing was performed on peripheral blood. The receptor set was obtained from a woman aged 40-49 years with acute or convalescent COVID-19.

This sequence joins TRBV7-9 and TRBJ1-1, with D unclear. V dropped 5 bases and J dropped 1 base, with 11 bases sitting between them. This CDR3 comprises 14 residues. Germline V lookup: CDR1 SEHNR, CDR2 FQNEAQ (reference sequence). The CDR3 spells CASSPNSWNTEAFF. The CDR3 coding sequence is TGTGCCAGCAGCCCGAACTCTTGGAACACTGAAGCTTTCTTT.

The chain has TRBV2 and TRBJ1-3; D is perhaps TRBD1 (6 bases). The V gene's germline CDR1 is SNHLY and CDR2 FYNNEI. The CDR3 is 17 amino acids. The germline V and J ends were trimmed by 6 bases and 0 bases, with 18 bases remaining between them. The CDR3 sequence: CASSGLTGLVSGNTIYF. The CDR3 DNA sequence: TGTGCCAGCAGCGGCTTGACAGGACTAGTCTCTGGAAACACCATATATTTT.